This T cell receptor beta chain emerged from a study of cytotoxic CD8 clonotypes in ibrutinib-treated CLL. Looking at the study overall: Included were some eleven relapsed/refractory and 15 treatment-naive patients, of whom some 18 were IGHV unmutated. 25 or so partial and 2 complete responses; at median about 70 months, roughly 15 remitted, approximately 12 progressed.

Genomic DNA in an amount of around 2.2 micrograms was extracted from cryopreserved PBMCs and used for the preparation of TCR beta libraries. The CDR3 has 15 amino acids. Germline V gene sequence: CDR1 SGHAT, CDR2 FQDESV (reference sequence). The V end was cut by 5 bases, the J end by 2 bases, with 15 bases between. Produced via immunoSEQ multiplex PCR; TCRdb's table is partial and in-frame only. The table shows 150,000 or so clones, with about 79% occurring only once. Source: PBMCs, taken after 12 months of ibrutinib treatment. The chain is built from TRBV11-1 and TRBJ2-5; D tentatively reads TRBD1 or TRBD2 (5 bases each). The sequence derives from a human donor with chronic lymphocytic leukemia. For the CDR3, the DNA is TGTGCCAGCAGCCCAGAAGGGACGGGGCAAGAGACCCAGTACTTC. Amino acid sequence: CASSPEGTGQETQYF. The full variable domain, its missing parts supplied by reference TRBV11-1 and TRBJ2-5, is EAEVAQSPRYKITEKSQAVAFWCDPISGHATLYWYRQILGQGPELLVQFQDESVVDDSQLPKDRFSAERLKGVDSTLKIQPAELGDSAMYLCASSPEGTGQETQYFGPGTRLLVL.